These T cell receptor beta chains were read from a single sample in a study of CD8 T cells in Susac syndrome. Via MiXCR, TCRdb re-called the immunoSEQ multiplex PCR reads, giving one row per CDR3 protein. This table holds some 130,000 distinct CDR3 sequences, less than 95% found once. The sample taken for sequencing was CD4+ T cells from PBMCs. The receptors come from a human donor with multiple sclerosis. Each CDR3 is given with its conserved first and last residue. A D gene is named only where the DNA matches it firmly. Some rows have no size entry. The others give once, few or many, or a class for an expanded clone.

V gene	clone size	D gene	J gene	CDR3 DNA	CDR3 protein
TRBV29-1	.	.	TRBJ2-7	TGCAGCGTGAGGGACTACGAGCAGTACTTC	CSVRDYEQYF
TRBV4-3	.	TRBD1	TRBJ1-2	TGCGCCAGCAGCCAAGATCTAGCAGGGGGAGGTGGCTACACCTTC	CASSQDLAGGGGYTF
TRBV29-1	.	.	TRBJ2-1	TGCAGCGTTGTTATTTGGGGGTCAAGAATGGGCAATGAGCAGTTCTTC	CSVVIWGSRMGNEQFF
TRBV5-1	.	.	TRBJ2-1	TGCGCCAGCAGCTTGGGGACTACCCGCAATGAGCAGTTCTTC	CASSLGTTRNEQFF
TRBV10-3	.	.	TRBJ1-1	TGTGCCATCAGTGAGCAGGGCTATTCTGAAGCTTTCTTT	CAISEQGYSEAFF
TRBV7-9	.	TRBD2	TRBJ2-5	TGTGCCAGCAGTTCGAGCGGGAAACAAGAGACCCAGTACTTC	CASSSSGKQETQYF
TRBV15	.	.	TRBJ1-1	TGTGCCACCAGCAGAACCAAGCCATTACGGATCTTGGGCACTGAAGCTTTCTTT	CATSRTKPLRILGTEAFF
TRBV6-5	once	TRBD1	TRBJ1-1	TGTGCCAGCAGCCGCCGGACAGGAATGAACACTGAAGCTTTCTTT	CASSRRTGMNTEAFF
TRBV4-3	.	.	TRBJ2-2	TGCGCCAGCAGCCAAGGGGGAAGGACGGTGAACACCGGGGAGCTGTTTTTT	CASSQGGRTVNTGELFF
TRBV5-1	.	TRBD1	TRBJ1-1	TGCGCCAGCAGCGCCGGACAGGGGCCCGCGGGATCCACTGAAGCTTTCTTT	CASSAGQGPAGSTEAFF
TRBV7-2	.	.	TRBJ1-5	TGTGCCAGCAGCTTCACTTTCCCTCAGCCCCAGCATTTT	CASSFTFPQPQHF
TRBV28	.	.	TRBJ2-5	TGTGCGTCGCGCCAGAGCCAAGAGACCCAGTACTTC	CASRQSQETQYF
TRBV5-1	.	.	TRBJ2-6	TGCGCCAGCAGCGGGGGCTCGGGAGGGGCCAACGTCCTGACTTTC	CASSGGSGGANVLTF
TRBV13	.	TRBD1	TRBJ2-3	TGTGCCAGCAGCAGTCGGACAGGAAGGCTCGCCCTTGAAGATACGCAGTATTTT	CASSSRTGRLALEDTQYF
TRBV5-6	.	.	TRBJ1-1	TGTGCCAGCAGCCTAGCGCAAAACTACGACTCGGGGACTGAAGCTTTCTTT	CASSLAQNYDSGTEAFF
TRBV11-2	once	.	TRBJ1-2	TGTGCCAGCAGATCCCCCTTCCGGGGGGACGGCTACACCTTC	CASRSPFRGDGYTF
TRBV5-6	.	.	TRBJ2-6	TGTGCCAGCAGCCTCCCCGGGCAAGGGGCCAACGTCCTGACTTTC	CASSLPGQGANVLTF
TRBV4-3	.	TRBD1	TRBJ1-4	TGCGCCAGCAGCCACGGGACAGGGAATGAAAAACTGTTTTTT	CASSHGTGNEKLFF
TRBV5-1	.	.	TRBJ2-3	TGCGCCAGCAGCTTGGGTCCGACCTACACAGATACGCAGTATTTT	CASSLGPTYTDTQYF